The clone carrying this TCR beta chain was counted only a few times. Its cognate antigen is unknown. This record belongs to a study of metastatic and nonmetastatic thyroid tumors. About the study: Repertoires from blood and tumor or nodule tissue of malignant and benign thyroid patients were compared.

With 5 bases removed from V and 0 bases from J, the gap between germline ends came to 15 bases. In germline, CDR1 is MDHEN, CDR2 SYDVKM. The CDR3 sequence is 16 residues long. General study points: Reported TCR beta diversity, measured in blood and tumor, was significantly higher for malignant thyroid tumors than for benign nodules.

Study processing details: A classifier of distant metastasis in papillary thyroid cancer was built from CDR3 differences (across clinicopathological groups). TCRdb re-clonotyped the PCR reads via MiXCR. TCRdb's processing, not the authors' own work, is the source of the V and J calls. The sample has more than 15,000 clones, approximately 25% seen once. Before thyroid surgery, none of the patients had received any treatment. The TCR sequence derives from a female donor with papillary thyroid cancer or a benign thyroid nodule (not recorded which). Some clones in this sample may be carry-over from other donors' samples. The material sequenced was adjacent normal tissue. The V and J genes are TRBV28 and TRBJ2-3, with D possibly being TRBD2 (5 bases). The CDR3 DNA follows: TGTGCCAGCAGTCCTGTGCGGGCGTTCAGCACAGATACGCAGTATTTT. It encodes CASSPVRAFSTDTQYF.